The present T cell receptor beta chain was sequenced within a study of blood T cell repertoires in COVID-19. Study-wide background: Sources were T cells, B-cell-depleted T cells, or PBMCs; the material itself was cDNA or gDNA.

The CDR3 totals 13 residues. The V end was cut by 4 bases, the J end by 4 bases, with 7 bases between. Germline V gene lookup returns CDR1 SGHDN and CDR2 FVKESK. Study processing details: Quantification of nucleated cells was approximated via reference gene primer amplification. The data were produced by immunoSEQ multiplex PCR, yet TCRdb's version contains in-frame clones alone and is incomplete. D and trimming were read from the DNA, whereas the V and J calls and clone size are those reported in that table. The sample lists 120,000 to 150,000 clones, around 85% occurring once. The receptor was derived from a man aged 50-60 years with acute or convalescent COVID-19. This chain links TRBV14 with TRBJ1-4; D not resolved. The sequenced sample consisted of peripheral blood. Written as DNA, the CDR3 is TGTGCCAGCAGCCGAGGACTTAATGAAAAACTGTTTTTT. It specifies CASSRGLNEKLFF.